This T cell receptor beta chain emerged from a study of T cells in Graves' hyperthyroidism and ophthalmopathy. Study as a whole: Pretreatment peripheral blood was obtained at initial diagnosis.

In its sample, this clonotype was seen many times. Patients between 18 and 65 years old had hyperthyroidism, newly diagnosed and lasting under 2 months. Orbital computed tomography and thyroid ultrasound, together with serum TRAb and thyroxine and clinical symptoms, were used for diagnoses. Out of roughly 9.1 ml of fresh peripheral blood came the PBMCs. J gave up 6 bases and V 5 bases, and 5 bases lay outside the gene matches. The CDR3 extends over 13 amino acids. Looked up from germline, CDR1 is DFQATT and CDR2 is SNEGSKA (reference sequence). What was amplified from RNA transcripts were TCR beta CDR3 regions. HTBI primers were used for first-round RT-PCR of the TCR CDR3. TCRdb called the multiplex PCR reads again in MiXCR, with one record for every CDR3 protein. The top ten clones hold around 30% of a sample with some 350,000 distinct CDR3 sequences, around 14% of them seen once.

Input material: blood. The TCR was taken from a woman aged 18-29 years with Graves' hyperthyroidism that later progressed to Graves' ophthalmopathy. The chain links TRBV20-1 to TRBJ2-1; 9 nucleotides align to TRBD2. CDR3 amino acids: CSAPRLAVNEQFF. The CDR3 nucleotides are TGCAGTGCTCCCCGACTAGCGGTCAATGAGCAGTTCTTC.